Listed below are T cell receptor beta chains from one sample, sequenced in a study of cytomegalovirus exposure and HLA in healthy donors. The repertoire was sequenced with immunoSEQ multiplex PCR; TCRdb's copy has only in-frame clones and lacks some. This sample yields about 73,000 clones, of which 85% to 90% are seen a single time; 3.8% belongs to the top ten. The material sequenced was PBMCs. The receptor set was obtained from a woman aged 18-30 years in good health and CMV-seropositive. CDR3s include the opening cysteine and the closing phenylalanine or tryptophan. D genes are given only for firm matches. Expanded clones are given a class, and other clones once, few, many or no size at all.

>TRBV4-2|TRBJ2-1|-|-
CASSQEPRGDEQFF
TGTGCCAGCAGCCAAGAACCCAGGGGTGATGAGCAGTTCTTC
>TRBV4-1|TRBJ2-1|-|once
CASSPSAGLGYNEQFF
TGCGCCAGCAGCCCCTCTGCGGGACTGGGGTACAATGAGCAGTTCTTC
>TRBV10-3|TRBJ1-2|TRBD1|-
CAISEGQDAYGYTF
TGTGCCATCAGTGAAGGACAGGATGCTTATGGCTACACCTTC
>TRBV6-1|TRBJ1-2|-|-
CASSESVTAALLGGDYGYTF
TGTGCCAGCAGTGAATCCGTGACGGCGGCCCTGTTGGGGGGGGACTATGGCTACACCTTC
>TRBV29-1|TRBJ2-7|-|-
CSVEWAGTYEQYF
TGCAGCGTTGAATGGGCAGGAACCTACGAGCAGTACTTC
>TRBV4-2|TRBJ2-1|TRBD2|-
CASSQGLAAAAEQFF
TGTGCCAGCAGCCAGGGACTAGCGGCAGCCGCTGAGCAGTTCTTC
>TRBV14|TRBJ2-7|-|-
CASSQGTQVVTYEQYF
TGTGCCAGCAGCCAAGGCACTCAGGTCGTCACCTACGAGCAGTACTTC
>TRBV4-3|TRBJ2-7|TRBD1|-
CASSPLLRGQGKYEQYF
TGCGCCAGCAGCCCCCTTCTTAGGGGACAGGGGAAGTACGAGCAGTACTTC
>TRBV4-1|TRBJ2-5|TRBD1|-
CASSQTPGQQETQYF
TGCGCCAGCAGCCAGACACCGGGACAGCAAGAGACCCAGTACTTC
>TRBV9|TRBJ2-7|-|-
CASSRGGGSSYEQYF
TGTGCCAGCAGCCGCGGTGGAGGGAGCTCCTACGAGCAGTACTTC
>TRBV7-2|TRBJ1-2|TRBD1|-
CASSPRQGGYTF
TGTGCCAGCAGCCCTCGACAGGGTGGCTACACCTTC
>TRBV2|TRBJ2-5|TRBD2|-
CASSRGGYEETQYF
TGTGCCAGCAGTCGGGGGGGATACGAAGAGACCCAGTACTTC
>TRBV4-3|TRBJ2-6|-|-
CASSQDPRSGANVLTF
TGCGCCAGCAGCCAAGATCCCAGGTCTGGGGCCAACGTCCTGACTTTC
>TRBV7-9|TRBJ2-7|-|-
CASSPPVSYEQYF
TGTGCCAGCAGCCCCCCCGTTTCCTACGAGCAGTACTTC
>TRBV7-2|TRBJ2-7|TRBD1|-
CASSPRQGVSYEQYF
TGTGCCAGCAGCCCTCGACAGGGGGTCTCCTACGAGCAGTACTTC
>TRBV11-1|TRBJ1-1|-|-
CASSSPIGQLNTEAFF
TGTGCCAGCAGCTCTCCCATTGGACAGCTTAACACTGAAGCTTTCTTT
>TRBV4-1|TRBJ1-5|TRBD1|-
CASSQVGTGLGQPQHF
TGCGCCAGCAGCCAAGTTGGGACAGGGTTAGGACAGCCCCAGCATTTT
>TRBV5-1|TRBJ2-3|-|few
CASSRTEDTQYF
TGCGCCAGCAGCCGGACAGAAGATACGCAGTATTTT